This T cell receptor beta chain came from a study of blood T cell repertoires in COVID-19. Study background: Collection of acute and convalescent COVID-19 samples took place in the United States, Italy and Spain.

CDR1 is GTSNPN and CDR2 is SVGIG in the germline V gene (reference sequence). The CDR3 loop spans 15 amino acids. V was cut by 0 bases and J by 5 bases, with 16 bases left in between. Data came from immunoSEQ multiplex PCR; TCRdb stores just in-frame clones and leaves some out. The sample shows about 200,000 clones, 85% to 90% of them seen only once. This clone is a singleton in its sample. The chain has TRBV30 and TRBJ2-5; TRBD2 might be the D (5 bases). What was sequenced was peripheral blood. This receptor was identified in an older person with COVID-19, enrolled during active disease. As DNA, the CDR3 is TGTGCCTGGAGTGTACGAGTTCGGGGTTATGAGACCCAGTACTTC. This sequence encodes CAWSVRVRGYETQYF.